A selection of T cell receptor beta chains follows, all from one sample in a study of blood T cells in healthy people across ages. TCRdb analysed the 5' RACE reads with MiXCR anew, one entry per CDR3 protein. Here the sample spans hundreds of thousands of distinct CDR3 sequences, 44% being singletons. The specimen sequenced was blood. Every receptor here comes from a man between 60 and 75 years old in good health. The CDR3 runs from the conserved cysteine through the conserved F or W. Part of the rows lack a size; the others show once, few, many or a class for expanded clones.

TRBJ1-5	few	TRBV20-1	CSVPARDVGQPQHF
TRBJ2-7	-	TRBV12-3/TRBV12-4	CASSLRTTGEQYF
TRBJ1-2	-	TRBV30	CAWGSQTFPYYGYTF
TRBJ2-1	-	TRBV5-1	CASSLDSSSYEQFF
TRBJ2-5	-	TRBV20-1	CSATGGKGETQYF
TRBJ1-5	-	TRBV20-1	CSAETGGYYQPQHF
TRBJ2-3	-	TRBV20-1	CSARDFTGRTDTQYF
TRBJ1-2	-	TRBV30	CAWTPTVAYGYTF
TRBJ2-5	-	TRBV2	CASSEGAGGYQETQYF
TRBJ1-2	-	TRBV29-1	CSVEDRVNGYTF
TRBJ2-3	few	TRBV7-2	CASSLFPKVRGRGTDTQYF
TRBJ2-1	few	TRBV11-1	CASSDRPSSYNEQFF
TRBJ1-1	few	TRBV12-3/TRBV12-4	CASTGLAYEAFF
TRBJ2-7	-	TRBV7-6	CASSLAPGESYEQYF
TRBJ1-1	-	TRBV7-2	CASSTGGGILYTEAFF
TRBJ2-3	-	TRBV28	CASSNARPGTDTQYF
TRBJ2-4	-	TRBV6-1	CASSDVWSGGNIQYF
TRBJ2-1	-	TRBV7-9	CASSLAWTSGDSYNEQFF
-	-	TRBV24-1	CATSDLFQGQETQFF
TRBJ1-2	-	TRBV7-9	CASSFDGQASNYGYTF
TRBJ2-1	-	TRBV4-1	CASSQRIRSGEGNEQFF
TRBJ2-3	-	TRBV2	CASSVTGIGTDTQYF
TRBJ2-5	-	TRBV6-5	CASSSSGQTKTQYF
TRBJ1-5	few	TRBV20-1	CSARFGLSNQPQHF
TRBJ2-1	-	TRBV4-3	CASSVRYSLNEQFF
TRBJ1-6	once	TRBV18	CASSLAGTLNSPLHF
TRBJ2-2	-	TRBV7-2	CASSRDSSNTGELFF
TRBJ2-5	few	TRBV12-3/TRBV12-4	CASSRTSGGAIETQYF
TRBJ2-5	-	TRBV28	CASSPARMETQYF
TRBJ2-7	-	TRBV20-1	CSARPSPPPYEQYF
TRBJ2-3	many	TRBV4-3	CASSQGAGGGTQYF
TRBJ2-5	few	TRBV20-1	CSARAGGGKTQYF
-	few	TRBV20-1	CSARDWGRAYEQYF
TRBJ2-7	few	TRBV3-1	CASSQMTGGNYEQYF
TRBJ1-2	-	TRBV5-6	CAISDFDIGRPGYGYTF
TRBJ2-7	few	TRBV7-9	CASGIIDRPTYEQYF
TRBJ2-3	-	TRBV20-1	CSARMGTSVFTDTQYF
TRBJ1-1	-	TRBV7-2	CASSSRIQDGFRAFF
TRBJ1-6	-	TRBV9	CASSPRGQVPSSYNSPLHF
-	-	TRBV11-1	CASSLEQGSCEQYF
TRBJ2-2	-	TRBV4-1	CASSQEGTYTGGLFF
TRBJ2-4	-	TRBV6-5	CASSYGPPDTRGNIQYF
TRBJ2-5	many	TRBV28	CASSPQLSETQYF
TRBJ2-1	few	TRBV2	CASLRPSSYNEQFF
TRBJ1-5	-	TRBV24-1	CATSQGFGNQPQHF
TRBJ2-1	few	TRBV6-5	CASSYSGGGISYNEQFF
TRBJ2-1	-	TRBV5-4	CASSLVRDEQFF
TRBJ1-4	-	TRBV3-1	CASSTGQMHNEKLFF
TRBJ2-1	-	TRBV3-1	CASSDQRKSSYNEQFF
TRBJ2-3	-	TRBV3-1	CARSGLYTDTQYF
TRBJ2-5	-	TRBV20-1	CSAMWETEEETQYF
TRBJ2-7	-	TRBV5-1	CASSHTPQGAEQYF
TRBJ2-1	-	TRBV2	CASRAKGYNEQFF